The 29 T cell receptor beta chains below were found in one sample sequenced in a study of shared clonotypes between healthy human individuals. Method: immunoSEQ multiplex PCR; TCRdb's copy keeps in-frame clones and lacks some. Among about 2.4 million clones listed, approximately 93% were seen once. Source material: naive CD4+ T cells from PBMCs. Documented subset: CD45RA+ positively selected. These receptors were taken from a young man in good health. Some clones in this sample may be carry-over from other donors' samples.

The CDR3 sequence: CASSAGTSTYEQYF. The CDR3 coding sequence is TGTGCCAGCAGCGCCGGGACTAGTACCTACGAGCAGTACTTC. The V gene is TRBV11-2, the J gene TRBJ2-7, with 8 bases that match TRBD2. The germline V gene encodes CDR1 SGHAT and CDR2 FQNNGV. J was trimmed by 2 bases and V by 5 bases; bases with no gene match: 5. The CDR3 runs 14 residues.

The V and J genes are TRBV28 and TRBJ1-5; no firm D call. CDR1 and CDR2 (germline): MDHEN, SYDVKM. The CDR3 covers 15 residues. V was cut by 11 bases and J by 1 base, with 18 bases left in between. This CDR3 reads CAAQRSGYSNQPQHF. Here the CDR3 DNA reads TGTGCCGCGCAGCGTTCGGGTTACAGCAATCAGCCCCAGCATTTT.

The chain joins TRBV7-9 to TRBJ2-2; 10 bases line up with TRBD2. Germline values: CDR1 SEHNR, CDR2 FQNEAQ (reference sequence). V lost 10 bases and J lost 7; bases outside the gene matches: 15. This CDR3 is 16 amino acids long. The CDR3 DNA reads as TGTGCCACTCACTTTTGGACTAGCGGATATCGCGGGGAGCTGTTTTTT. The encoded protein is CATHFWTSGYRGELFF. Together with reference TRBV7-9 and TRBJ2-2, the CDR3 gives the full variable domain: DTGVSQNPRHKITKRGQNVTFRCDPISEHNRLYWYRQTLGQGPEFLTYFQNEAQLEKSRLLSDRFSAERPKGSFSTLEIQRTEQGDSAMYLCATHFWTSGYRGELFFGEGSRLTVL.

Notes on this clone: The junction shows a germline mismatch at one end, possibly a read error. The chain uses TRBV15 and TRBJ1-3; D is unresolved. The length of the CDR3 is 15 residues. From germline, CDR1 is LNHNV and CDR2 YYDKDF (reference sequence). CDR3 coding DNA: TGTGCCACCAGCAGAGATTCGAGCTCTGGAGACACCATATATTTT. It yields the protein CATSRDSSSGDTIYF.

Points on this clone: Other DNA sequences within the sample encode an identical CDR3. The rearrangement links TRBV7-9 to TRBJ1-1, with 10 bases that match TRBD1. The CDR3 extends over 15 amino acids. The V gene's germline CDR1 is SEHNR and CDR2 FQNEAQ (reference sequence). Trimming at V came to 5 bases and at J to 1 base, leaving 4 bases not matched to a gene. The CDR3 nucleotides read TGTGCCAGCAGCGCCCGGGACAGGGGGAACACTGAAGCTTTCTTT. Protein: CASSARDRGNTEAFF.

The V call is TRBV28, the J call TRBJ1-5; D remains unclear. The CDR3 is made up of 14 amino acids. Germline V CDR1 and CDR2: MDHEN, SYDVKM. V lost 4 bases and J 1 base, leaving 8 bases between the germline ends. The CDR3 sequence: CASSSLPSNQPQHF. In DNA form, the CDR3 reads TGTGCCAGCAGTTCCCTACCCAGCAATCAGCCCCAGCATTTT.

The rearrangement links TRBV2 to TRBJ1-2; D is undetermined. The CDR3 has 13 amino acids. Trimming pared 6 bases from V and 4 bases from J, leaving 12 bases between. Per the germline V gene, CDR1 is SNHLY and CDR2 is FYNNEI. CDR3 sequence: CASSGEGLYGYTF. CDR3 nucleotide sequence: TGTGCCAGCAGCGGAGAAGGACTCTATGGCTACACCTTC.

The chain employs TRBV9 and TRBJ1-2; TRBD1 matches 12 bases. V trimming: 3 bases; J trimming: 0 bases; junction bases outside the gene matches: 6. Germline lookup yields CDR1 SGDLS and CDR2 YYNGEE. The CDR3 sequence is 17 residues long. The CDR3 bases are TGTGCCAGCAGCGCGGCGGGACAGGGGGCTTCTAACTATGGCTACACCTTC. Its translation: CASSAAGQGASNYGYTF.

This chain connects TRBV29-1 to TRBJ1-4; 7 bases agree with TRBD1. V dropped 7 bases and J dropped 6; count of bases not matched to a gene: 5. Germline V gene sequence: CDR1 SQVTM, CDR2 ANQGSEA. The CDR3 totals 12 residues. This chain's CDR3 is CSAMTGYEKLFF. The CDR3 region has the DNA TGCAGCGCCATGACAGGGTATGAAAAACTGTTTTTT. The full variable domain, completed using reference TRBV29-1 and TRBJ1-4, is SAVISQKPSRDICQRGTSLTIQCQVDSQVTMMFWYRQQPGQSLTLIATANQGSEATYESGFVIDKFPISRPNLTFSTLTVSNMSPEDSSIYLCSAMTGYEKLFFGSGTQLSVL.

The J gene is TRBJ2-7, the V gene TRBV4-2; D perhaps matches TRBD2 (6 bases). V was trimmed by 1 base and J by 0 bases, leaving 19 bases between them. The V gene's germline CDR1 is LGHNA and CDR2 YNFKEQ. The CDR3 consists of 18 residues. CDR3 DNA sequence: TGTGCCAGCAGCCAAGGAGCGGGTGGCGGGACCCGCTCCTACGAGCAGTACTTC. It translates to CASSQGAGGGTRSYEQYF.

The CDR3 coding sequence is TGTGCCTGGGGATTTTACTCCTACAATGAGCAGTTCTTC. It specifies CAWGFYSYNEQFF. The rearrangement uses TRBV30 and TRBJ2-1; the D is unclear. The germline V and J ends were trimmed by 5 bases and 0 bases, with 8 bases remaining between them. CDR1 GTSNPN and CDR2 SVGIG come from the germline V gene (reference sequence). This CDR3 has 13 amino acids.

This chain uses TRBV29-1 with TRBJ1-4; no definite D call. The germline V gene encodes CDR1 SQVTM and CDR2 ANQGSEA. This CDR3 region has 12 residues. Deletions cut 7 bases from V and 4 bases from J, with 10 bases between. The CDR3 protein is CSARWGNEKLFF. CDR3 coding DNA: TGCAGCGCAAGATGGGGTAATGAAAAACTGTTTTTT.

This chain connects TRBV5-3 to TRBJ1-6, with TRBD1 as a possible D gene (5 bases). TRBV5-3 qualifies as an ORF whose function is uncertain. This CDR3 has 15 residues. Trimming left V 1 base short and J 5 bases short, with 10 bases between. In nucleotides, the CDR3 is TGTGCCAGAAGCTTGTTTCGGGGCAATAATTCACCCCTCCACTTT. This encodes CARSLFRGNNSPLHF.

A single count supports this clone. This chain joins TRBV10-3 and TRBJ2-1, with 7 bases fitting TRBD1. The CDR3 has 15 residues. Germline CDR1 ENHRY, CDR2 SYGVKD. Trimming removed 8 bases from V and 0 bases from J; junction bases left unmatched: 7. The CDR3, as DNA: TGTGCCATCTCGGGACAGCAGAGCTCCTACAATGAGCAGTTCTTC. Translation gives CAISGQQSSYNEQFF.

This clone has just one count. The chain joins TRBV5-1 to TRBJ2-1; 12 bases match TRBD2. Germline CDR1 reads SGHRS; CDR2 reads YFSETQ. J was trimmed by 10 bases and V by 8 bases; bases with no gene match: 13. CDR3 size: 15 residues. CDR3 DNA sequence: TGCGCCAGTCAACGACTAGCGGGAGAGATTAGGGAGCAGTTCTTC. This encodes CASQRLAGEIREQFF.

The rearrangement links TRBV28 to TRBJ2-3; 11 nucleotides line up with TRBD2. The CDR3 is 18 amino acids. Germline V gene lookup returns CDR1 MDHEN and CDR2 SYDVKM. The ends lost 5 bases at V and 3 bases at J; junction bases unmatched: 13. CDR3 protein: CASSLPSTSGSRTDTQYF. DNA of the CDR3: TGTGCCAGCAGTCTCCCCTCTACTAGCGGGAGTAGAACAGATACGCAGTATTTT.

The CDR3 sequence: CASGIMEDFSEAFF. The CDR3 DNA is TGCGCCAGCGGGATAATGGAAGATTTCTCTGAAGCTTTCTTT. The chain employs TRBV23-1 and TRBJ1-1; D gene uncertain. TRBV23-1 is flagged as an ORF with uncertain function. Trimming took off 8 bases at V and 6 bases at J, with 19 bases between the two ends. CDR3 length: 14 amino acids.

In its sample, this clone was seen once. The rearrangement uses TRBV21-1 and TRBJ2-7; the table gives TRBD1 as D, unverified against the DNA. TRBV21-1 is deemed a pseudogene. The CDR3 has 14 residues. The CDR3 region has the DNA TGTGCCAGCAGCAAAGGGGCGCAGATCTACGAGCAGTACTTC. It specifies CASSKGAQIYEQYF.

As concerns this clone: Other DNA sequences in the same sample also yield this CDR3. The rearrangement links TRBV5-1 to TRBJ2-5; no definite D call. The CDR3 consists of 12 residues. The V end was cut by 4 bases, the J end by 5 bases, with 9 bases between. The germline gives CDR1 SGHRS, CDR2 YFSETQ. The CDR3 bases are TGCGCCAGCAGCAGCGATTGGGAGACCCAGTACTTC. Its translation is CASSSDWETQYF.

V is TRBV7-9 and J is TRBJ2-5; 7 positions agree with TRBD1. Germline CDR1 reads SEHNR; CDR2 reads FQNEAQ (reference sequence). V shed 0 bases and J 3 bases; nucleotides not matched to a gene: 7. The CDR3 has 16 amino acids. The DNA of the CDR3 is TGTGCCAGCAGCTTAGCGGGCAGGGGGAAAGAAGAGACCCAGTACTTC. Translating gives CASSLAGRGKEETQYF.

V and J are TRBV5-1 and TRBJ2-7; perhaps TRBD2 as D (6 bases). This CDR3 comprises 18 residues. The V end was cut by 0 bases, the J end by 0 bases, with 19 bases between. Germline CDR1 reads SGHRS; CDR2 reads YFSETQ. The CDR3 reads CASSLGAGRLANSYEQYF. The CDR3 coding sequence is TGCGCCAGCAGCTTGGGGGCGGGGCGCCTAGCGAACTCCTACGAGCAGTACTTC.

The DNA for the CDR3 is TGTGCCAGCAGCCCCTACATCCTTGCGAACACCGGGGAGCTGTTTTTT. Translation: CASSPYILANTGELFF. V and J are TRBV11-2 and TRBJ2-2; D call uncertain. CDR1 SGHAT and CDR2 FQNNGV come from the germline V gene. The CDR3 runs to 16 residues. V was trimmed by 5 bases and J by 0 bases, leaving 13 bases between them.

V gene TRBV2 combines with J gene TRBJ2-1, with D maybe TRBD2 (5 bases). Deletions cut 6 bases from V and 9 bases from J, with 12 bases between. Per germline, CDR1 SNHLY and CDR2 FYNNEI. The CDR3 is 12 amino acids. The CDR3 reads CASRPTGSEQFF. In DNA form, the CDR3 reads TGTGCCAGCAGACCGACTGGGAGTGAGCAGTTCTTC.

The genes are TRBV5-8 and TRBJ1-2; no firm D call. The CDR3 runs 15 residues. The germline V gene encodes CDR1 SGHTS and CDR2 YDEGEE. Trimming took off 0 bases at V and 6 bases at J, with 15 bases between the two ends. CDR3 region: CASSLAGAGGHGYTF. In nucleotides, the CDR3 is TGTGCCAGCAGCTTGGCCGGTGCAGGAGGACATGGCTACACCTTC.

The CDR3 reads CASSVANAVYNEQFF. The CDR3, as DNA: TGTGCCAGCAGCGTAGCTAATGCCGTCTACAATGAGCAGTTCTTC. The chain has TRBV9 and TRBJ2-1; D is unclear. The CDR3 consists of 15 residues. V was trimmed by 0 bases and J by 3 bases, leaving 10 bases between them. The germline gives CDR1 SGDLS, CDR2 YYNGEE.

This chain joins TRBV29-1 and TRBJ1-6; 9 bases are a match to TRBD1. Germline V gene sequence: CDR1 SQVTM, CDR2 ANQGSEA. This CDR3 has 17 amino acids. V was clipped by 3 bases and J by 6 bases; unmatched bases: 12. CDR3 in DNA: TGCAGCGTTGAGGGGACAGGGTGGCCGGAGGGTAATTCACCCCTCCACTTT. Translated, it gives CSVEGTGWPEGNSPLHF.

This clone occurred once. This chain links TRBV6-5 with TRBJ1-3; perhaps TRBD1 as D (5 bases). The CDR3 length is 14 residues. CDR1 and CDR2 (germline): MNHEY, SVGAGI. V lost 7 bases to trimming and J lost 0 bases, with 10 bases between them. This chain's CDR3 is CASKSGSSGNTIYF. The DNA of the CDR3 is TGTGCCAGCAAATCAGGGTCCTCTGGAAACACCATATATTTT.

The chain recombines TRBV11-2 with TRBJ1-4; D might be TRBD1 (5 bases). CDR3 length: 15 amino acids. The V end was cut by 0 bases, the J end by 2 bases, with 7 bases between. Germline V gene sequence: CDR1 SGHAT, CDR2 FQNNGV. The CDR3 DNA is TGTGCCAGCAGCTTAGACCGGGACACTAATGAAAAACTGTTTTTT. Translating gives CASSLDRDTNEKLFF.

The genes are TRBV7-2 and TRBJ2-7; D remains ambiguous. From germline, CDR1 is SGHTA and CDR2 FQGNSA. The CDR3 length is 14 residues. V was pared by 0 bases and J by 0 bases, with 6 bases between. CDR3 nucleotides: TGTGCCAGCAGCTTAGCTCTCAACTCCTACGAGCAGTACTTC. It codes for CASSLALNSYEQYF.